The 22 T cell receptor beta chains in this list originate from one sample, sequenced in a study of a mutant IDH1 vaccine in newly diagnosed glioma. This table comes from immunoSEQ multiplex PCR, and its TCRdb copy is limited to in-frame clones, with some not included. This table holds more than 35,000 clones, 80% to 85% found once. For these TCRs, the target antigens are not known. Time point in this sample: week 35, safety follow-up. Vaccination comprised doses that each held 300 ug of mutant IDH1 20-mer peptide, plus topical imiquimod. The sequencing here drew on PBMCs, taken from a glioma patient whose treatment included an IDH1 peptide vaccine. The receptors originated from a woman between 40 and 50 years old with glioma. Some clones in this sample may be carry-over from other donors' samples.

The V call is TRBV13, the J call TRBJ1-1; 9 bases map to TRBD1. Germline-derived CDR1 and CDR2 are PRHDT and FYEKMQ (reference sequence). The CDR3 contains 15 residues. Germline trimming cut 5 bases from V and 1 base from J; bases unmatched to any gene: 5. For the CDR3, the DNA is TGTGCCAGCAGCCCGCGGGGACAGGGGAACACTGAAGCTTTCTTT. Translating it yields CASSPRGQGNTEAFF.

In regard to this clone: At one boundary the junction diverges from the germline segment, which might be a read error. The chain recombines TRBV15 with TRBJ2-1; 12 bases map to TRBD2. Germline CDR1 LNHNV, CDR2 YYDKDF (reference sequence). This CDR3 is 13 amino acids long. As DNA, the CDR3 is TGTGCCACCGGCCGACTAGCGGGGGACCCCAAGGTCTTC. This codes for CATGRLAGDPKVF.

The chain is built from TRBV19 and TRBJ2-7, with TRBD1 identical over 8 bases. Germline V gene sequence: CDR1 LNHDA, CDR2 SQIVND (reference sequence). The CDR3 runs to 15 residues. The trim removed 6 bases at V and 2 bases at J, leaving 9 bases unmatched. CDR3 sequence (DNA): TGTGCCAGTAGCTCCAGGGGGCTAGGGGCCTACGAGCAGTACTTC. Protein sequence: CASSSRGLGAYEQYF.

This clone has only a few counts. The V gene is TRBV6-1, the J gene TRBJ1-1; 9 positions match TRBD1. The CDR3 covers 11 residues. The V segment lost 4 bases and the J segment 11 bases; nucleotides outside the gene matches: 2. Germline CDR1 MNHNS, CDR2 SASEGT. The CDR3 DNA reads TGTGCCAGCAGTGGGACAGGGGTGGCTTTCTTT. Translated: CASSGTGVAFF.

The V gene is TRBV10-3, the J gene TRBJ2-7; 8 bases agree with TRBD2. Germline CDR1 ENHRY, CDR2 SYGVKD. Germline trimming cut 4 bases from V and 4 bases from J; bases unmatched to any gene: 3. The CDR3 runs to 13 residues. In nucleotides, the CDR3 is TGTGCCATCAGTGTAGCGGGAATGTACGAGCAGTACTTC. Residues: CAISVAGMYEQYF.

V usage is TRBV19 and J usage is TRBJ1-5; D possibly corresponds to TRBD1 (5 bases). This CDR3 contains 15 residues. CDR1 is LNHDA and CDR2 is SQIVND in the germline V gene (reference sequence). V was clipped by 5 bases and J by 5 bases, with 16 bases between them. The CDR3 nucleotides are TGTGCCAGTAGTTGGGCATCGGGGGTGGATCAGCCCCAGCATTTT. It specifies CASSWASGVDQPQHF. Together with reference TRBV19 and TRBJ1-5, the CDR3 gives the full variable domain: DGGITQSPKYLFRKEGQNVTLSCEQNLNHDAMYWYRQDPGQGLRLIYYSQIVNDFQKGDIAEGYSVSREKKESFPLTVTSAQKNPTAFYLCASSWASGVDQPQHFGDGTRLSIL.

The chain couples TRBV5-4 to TRBJ2-1; D not resolved. The CDR3 has 12 residues. The germline CDR1 and CDR2 sequences are SGHNT and YYREEE (reference sequence). Trimming took 0 bases from V and 12 from J, leaving 10 bases between them. The CDR3 DNA sequence: TGTGCCAGCAGCTTGGTAGCTTCACCGCAGTTCTTC. Translating gives CASSLVASPQFF.

CDR3 coding DNA: TGTGCCAGCAGTTCTCAGGGTCCCTACGAGCAGTACTTC. This sequence encodes CASSSQGPYEQYF. This chain connects TRBV6-6 to TRBJ2-7; maybe TRBD1 (5 bases). CDR1 MNHNY and CDR2 SVGAGI come from the germline V gene (reference sequence). Trimming left V 4 bases short and J 2 bases short, with 9 bases between. The CDR3 has 13 residues.

The J gene is TRBJ2-4, the V gene TRBV27; D is unresolved. The CDR3 is made up of 16 amino acids. Trimming took off 6 bases at V and 0 bases at J, with 15 bases between the two ends. CDR1 is MNHEY, CDR2 SMNVEV, per germline (reference sequence). CDR3 loop: CASSRPPGLAKNIQYF. The DNA of the CDR3 is TGTGCCAGCAGCCGCCCCCCAGGCCTAGCCAAAAACATTCAGTACTTC.

V and J are TRBV6-5 and TRBJ2-7; a weak D match, TRBD1 (6 bases). Trimming stripped 6 bases from V and 6 bases from J, with 21 bases between. The V gene's germline CDR1 is MNHEY and CDR2 SVGAGI. There are 15 residues in the CDR3. For the CDR3, the DNA is TGTGCCAGCAGCCAGGACAGTTTTTATCCGGGCGAGCAGTACTTC. This encodes CASSQDSFYPGEQYF.

The chain employs TRBV4-2 and TRBJ2-1; the D gene could be TRBD1 or TRBD2 (5 bases each). This CDR3 has 14 amino acids. Germline V gives CDR1 LGHNA, CDR2 YNFKEQ. Trimming pared 1 base from V and 8 bases from J, leaving 12 bases between. CDR3 amino acids: CASSQGDPMYEQFF. In nucleotides, the CDR3 is TGTGCCAGCAGCCAAGGGGACCCGATGTATGAGCAGTTCTTC.

The chain uses TRBV6-6 and TRBJ1-2; D perhaps matches TRBD1 (5 bases). V was clipped by 7 bases and J by 5 bases, with 5 bases between them. This CDR3 contains 10 residues. The germline V gene encodes CDR1 MNHNY and CDR2 SVGAGI (reference sequence). CDR3 sequence reads: CASKGYGYTF. The CDR3 DNA sequence: TGTGCCAGCAAGGGGTATGGCTACACCTTC.

This rearrangement joins TRBV15 to TRBJ2-2; 11 bases map to TRBD1. In germline, CDR1 is LNHNV, CDR2 YYDKDF (reference sequence). The CDR3 contains 16 residues. V trimming: 5 bases; J trimming: 7 bases; junction bases outside the gene matches: 9. CDR3 residues: CATSLAGQGAVGELFF. As DNA, the CDR3 is TGTGCCACCAGCTTAGCTGGACAGGGGGCGGTCGGGGAGCTGTTTTTT.

The rearrangement links TRBV9 to TRBJ2-3; the match to TRBD2 covers 14 bases. CDR1 SGDLS and CDR2 YYNGEE come from the germline V gene. CDR3 length: 16 amino acids. Germline trimming cut 3 bases from V and 6 bases from J; bases unmatched to any gene: 6. The CDR3 bases are TGTGCCAGCAGCGGGAATGGACTAGCGGGAGGTGATACGCAGTATTTT. It codes for CASSGNGLAGGDTQYF.

The chain has TRBV10-3 and TRBJ1-2; a weak D match, TRBD1 (5 bases). The V end lost 4 bases, the J end lost 8 bases, and 14 bases lay between the germline ends. In germline, CDR1 is ENHRY, CDR2 SYGVKD. The CDR3 length is 13 residues. Written as DNA, the CDR3 is TGTGCCATCAGTGGGCAGGGCGACTGGGGCTACACCTTC. Its protein is CAISGQGDWGYTF.

In its sample, this clone was seen once. The rearrangement joins TRBV4-2 to TRBJ2-5; 7 bases map to TRBD2. The germline V gene has CDR1 LGHNA and CDR2 YNFKEQ. J gave up 9 bases and V 0 bases, and 10 bases lay outside the gene matches. CDR3 length: 15 residues. The CDR3 sequence is CASSQDRTSEGSQYF. The CDR3, as DNA: TGTGCCAGCAGCCAAGATCGAACTAGCGAGGGTTCCCAGTACTTC.

The chain joins TRBV5-1 to TRBJ1-5, with a tentative D call TRBD1 (5 bases). The CDR3 extends over 15 amino acids. The germline V gene encodes CDR1 SGHRS and CDR2 YFSETQ. V was clipped by 0 bases and J by 7 bases, with 14 bases between them. The CDR3 region has the DNA TGCGCCAGCAGCTTGGGTGGGGGGGAAGGGCAGCCCCAGCATTTT. Its protein is CASSLGGGEGQPQHF. The full variable domain, in which reference TRBV5-1 and TRBJ1-5 provide the parts outside the CDR3, is KAGVTQTPRYLIKTRGQQVTLSCSPISGHRSVSWYQQTPGQGLQFLFEYFSETQRNKGNFPGRFSGRQFSNSRSEMNVSTLELGDSALYLCASSLGGGEGQPQHFGDGTRLSIL.

The rearrangement uses TRBV6-5 and TRBJ2-2; perhaps TRBD1 as D (6 bases). V lost 2 bases and J lost 8, with 15 bases in between. The CDR3 is 15 residues long. The germline CDR1 and CDR2 sequences are MNHEY and SVGAGI. For the CDR3, the DNA is TGTGCCAGCAGTTACACGAGCAGGGGTTGGGGGGAGCTGTTTTTT. As protein: CASSYTSRGWGELFF.

The J gene is TRBJ2-7, the V gene TRBV5-6; D is tentatively TRBD1 or TRBD2 (5 bases each). Trimming removed 4 bases from V and 2 bases from J, with 13 bases in between. The CDR3 is 14 amino acids. Germline CDR1 and CDR2: SGHDT and YYEEEE. DNA for the CDR3: TGTGCCAGCAGCCCGGGACCAAACCCCTACGAGCAGTACTTC. It is translated as CASSPGPNPYEQYF.

V and J are TRBV5-4 and TRBJ2-1; D gene unclear. Germline assignment: CDR1 SGHNT and CDR2 YYREEE (reference sequence). This CDR3 contains 14 residues. Trimming removed 4 bases at V and 7 bases at J, with 15 bases between. CDR3 nucleotide sequence: TGTGCCAGCAGCGCCCGGCTCCGAGTGAATGAGCAGTTCTTC. Translated: CASSARLRVNEQFF. Full variable domain (outside the CDR3, taken from reference TRBV5-4 and TRBJ2-1): ETGVTQSPTHLIKTRGQQVTLRCSSQSGHNTVSWYQQALGQGPQFIFQYYREEENGRGNFPPRFSGLQFPNYSSELNVNALELDDSALYLCASSARLRVNEQFFGPGTRLTVL.

J is TRBJ2-7 and V is TRBV6-5; D unclear. The CDR3 covers 11 residues. Germline V gene lookup returns CDR1 MNHEY and CDR2 SVGAGI. Deletions cut 7 bases from V and 3 bases from J, with 7 bases between. The CDR3 reads CASTSSYEQYF. CDR3 DNA sequence: TGTGCCAGCACCTCTAGCTACGAGCAGTACTTC.

CDR3 DNA sequence: TGTGCCAGCAGTGACCAAGGGACAGTCACAGATACGCAGTATTTT. It is translated as CASSDQGTVTDTQYF. The chain uses TRBV6-1 and TRBJ2-3, with 7 positions matching TRBD1. The CDR3 runs to 15 residues. V lost 3 bases and J lost 2; bases outside the gene matches: 5. The germline V gene encodes CDR1 MNHNS and CDR2 SASEGT.